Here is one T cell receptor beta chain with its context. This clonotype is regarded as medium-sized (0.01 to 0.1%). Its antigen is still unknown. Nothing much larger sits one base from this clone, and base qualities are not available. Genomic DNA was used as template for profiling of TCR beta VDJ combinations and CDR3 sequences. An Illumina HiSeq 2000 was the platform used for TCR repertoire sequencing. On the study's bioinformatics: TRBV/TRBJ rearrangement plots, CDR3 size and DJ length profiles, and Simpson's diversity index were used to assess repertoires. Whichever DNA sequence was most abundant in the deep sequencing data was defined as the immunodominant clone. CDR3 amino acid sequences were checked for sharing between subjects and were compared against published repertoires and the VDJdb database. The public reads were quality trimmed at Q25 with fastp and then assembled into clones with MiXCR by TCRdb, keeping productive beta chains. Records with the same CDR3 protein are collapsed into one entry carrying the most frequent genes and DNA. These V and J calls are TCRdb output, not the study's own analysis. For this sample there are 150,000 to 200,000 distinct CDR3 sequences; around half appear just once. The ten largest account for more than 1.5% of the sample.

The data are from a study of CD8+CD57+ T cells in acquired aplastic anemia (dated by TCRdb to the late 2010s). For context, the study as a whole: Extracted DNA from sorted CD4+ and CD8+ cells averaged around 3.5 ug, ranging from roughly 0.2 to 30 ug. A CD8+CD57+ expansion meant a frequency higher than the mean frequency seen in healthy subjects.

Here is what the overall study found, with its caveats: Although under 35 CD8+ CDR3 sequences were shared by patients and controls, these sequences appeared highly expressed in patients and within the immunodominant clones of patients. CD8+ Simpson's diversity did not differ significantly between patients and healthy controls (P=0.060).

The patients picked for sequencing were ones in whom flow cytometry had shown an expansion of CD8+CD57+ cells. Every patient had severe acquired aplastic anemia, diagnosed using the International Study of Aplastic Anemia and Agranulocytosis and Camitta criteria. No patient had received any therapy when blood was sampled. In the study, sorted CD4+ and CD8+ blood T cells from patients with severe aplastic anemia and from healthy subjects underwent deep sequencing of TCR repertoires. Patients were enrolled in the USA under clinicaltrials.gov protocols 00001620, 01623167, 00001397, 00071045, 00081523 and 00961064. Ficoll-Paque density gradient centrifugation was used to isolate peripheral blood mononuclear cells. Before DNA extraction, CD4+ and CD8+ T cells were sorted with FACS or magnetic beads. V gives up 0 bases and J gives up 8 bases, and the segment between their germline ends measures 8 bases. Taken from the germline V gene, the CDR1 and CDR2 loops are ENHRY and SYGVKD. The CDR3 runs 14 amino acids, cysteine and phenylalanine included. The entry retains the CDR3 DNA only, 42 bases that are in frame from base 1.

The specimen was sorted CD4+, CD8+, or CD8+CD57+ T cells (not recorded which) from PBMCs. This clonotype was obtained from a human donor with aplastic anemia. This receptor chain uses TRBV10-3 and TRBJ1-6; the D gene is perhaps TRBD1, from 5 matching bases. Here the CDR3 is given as CAISESGGDSPLHF. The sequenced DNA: TGTGCCATCAGTGAGTCAGGAGGGGATTCACCCCTCCACTTT.